The rows below give T cell receptor beta chains drawn from one sample of a study of radiation and T cells in renal cell carcinoma. The protocol was immunoSEQ multiplex PCR, while the TCRdb copy is restricted to in-frame clones and leaves out a portion. The sample contains under 150,000 clones, 75% to 85% of which appear only once. The sequenced sample was blood, obtained from a patient whose treatment included radiotherapy and nephrectomy. The receptors shown here come from a woman in her sixties or seventies with renal cell carcinoma. Each CDR3 is given with its conserved first and last residue. A D gene is named only where the DNA matches it firmly. Clone size appears in some rows only: once, few, many, or a class for an expanded clone.

TRBV2	TRBJ2-1	-	TRBD2	CASRLTSGNLFF	TGTGCCAGCAGACTAACTAGCGGGAACCTGTTCTTC
TRBV5-5	TRBJ1-1	once	-	CASSLVSGVTEAFF	TGTGCCAGCAGCTTGGTTTCAGGGGTGACTGAAGCTTTCTTT
TRBV27	TRBJ2-3	-	-	CASSLWVRTSDTQYF	TGTGCCAGCAGTTTATGGGTCAGGACATCAGATACGCAGTATTTT
TRBV7-9	TRBJ1-3	once	-	CASSYGSTSGNTIYF	TGTGCCAGCAGCTACGGGTCGACATCTGGAAACACCATATATTTT
TRBV19	TRBJ2-1	few	-	CASSIKDGSYNEQFF	TGTGCCAGTAGTATCAAGGACGGGAGCTACAATGAGCAGTTCTTC
TRBV5-1	TRBJ2-2	-	-	CASSLLGGGLNTGELFF	TGCGCCAGCAGCTTGCTAGGGGGTGGGCTGAACACCGGGGAGCTGTTTTTT
TRBV7-9	TRBJ2-2	-	-	CASSRLRWNTGELFF	TGTGCCAGCAGCCGACTGAGGTGGAACACCGGGGAGCTGTTTTTT
TRBV30	TRBJ2-1	-	TRBD2	CAWSVLTSGTYNEQFF	TGTGCCTGGAGTGTTTTAACTAGCGGGACTTACAATGAGCAGTTCTTC
TRBV25-1	TRBJ1-6	-	TRBD1	CASSHHGPGTGGSPLHF	TGTGCCAGCAGTCATCATGGACCCGGGACAGGAGGGTCACCCCTCCACTTT
TRBV5-1	TRBJ1-1	-	-	CASSQTQGLAEAFF	TGCGCCAGCAGCCAAACTCAGGGTTTAGCTGAAGCTTTCTTT
TRBV5-5	TRBJ1-1	-	TRBD1	CASRETGMNTEAFF	TGTGCCAGCCGGGAGACAGGGATGAACACTGAAGCTTTCTTT
TRBV28	TRBJ1-1	-	-	CASRIGHLNTEAFF	TGTGCCAGCAGAATAGGACACTTGAACACTGAAGCTTTCTTT
TRBV6-6	TRBJ2-1	-	-	CASSYSSRNEQFF	TGTGCCAGCAGTTACTCGTCCCGCAATGAGCAGTTCTTC
TRBV28	TRBJ2-7	once	TRBD2	CASSLPSGRQSYEQYF	TGTGCCAGCAGTTTACCTAGCGGGAGACAATCGTACGAGCAGTACTTC
TRBV19	TRBJ1-5	-	-	CASSMYVRWEADFQPQHF	TGTGCCAGTAGTATGTATGTAAGGTGGGAGGCAGATTTTCAGCCCCAGCATTTT
TRBV9	TRBJ2-2	-	-	CASSVELSVQRWGTGELFF	TGTGCCAGCAGCGTAGAGCTCTCGGTCCAGCGGTGGGGCACCGGGGAGCTGTTTTTT
TRBV19	TRBJ1-2	-	-	CASSIMGVSGYTF	TGTGCCAGTAGTATTATGGGTGTCTCTGGCTACACCTTC
TRBV19	TRBJ2-1	-	TRBD2	CASSRGERDINEQFF	TGTGCCAGTAGTCGCGGGGAGCGGGATATCAATGAGCAGTTCTTC
TRBV6-5	TRBJ2-7	-	-	CASSYSGRLNYEQYF	TGTGCCAGCAGTTACTCGGGACGGTTGAACTACGAGCAGTACTTC
TRBV9	TRBJ2-7	-	TRBD2	CASSAPGTSGYEQYF	TGTGCCAGCAGCGCTCCCGGGACTAGCGGCTACGAGCAGTACTTC